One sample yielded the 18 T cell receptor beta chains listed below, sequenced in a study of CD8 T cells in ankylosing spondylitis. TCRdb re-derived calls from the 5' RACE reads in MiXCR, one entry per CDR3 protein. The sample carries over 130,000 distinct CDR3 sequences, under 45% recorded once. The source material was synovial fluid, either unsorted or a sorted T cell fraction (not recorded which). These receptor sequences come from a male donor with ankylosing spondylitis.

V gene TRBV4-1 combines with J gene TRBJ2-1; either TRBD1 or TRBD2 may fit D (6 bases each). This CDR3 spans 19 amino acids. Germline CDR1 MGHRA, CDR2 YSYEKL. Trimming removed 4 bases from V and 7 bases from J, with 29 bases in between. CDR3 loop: CASSRGPGVLFGRRNEQFF. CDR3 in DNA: TGCGCCAGCAGCCGCGGGCCAGGGGTTTTGTTCGGGAGACGGAATGAGCAGTTCTTC.

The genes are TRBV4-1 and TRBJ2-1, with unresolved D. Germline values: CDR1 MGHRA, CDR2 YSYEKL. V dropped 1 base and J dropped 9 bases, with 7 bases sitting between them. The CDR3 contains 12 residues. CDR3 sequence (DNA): TGCGCCAGCAGCCAAGTAGATAGTGAGCAGTTCTTC. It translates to CASSQVDSEQFF.

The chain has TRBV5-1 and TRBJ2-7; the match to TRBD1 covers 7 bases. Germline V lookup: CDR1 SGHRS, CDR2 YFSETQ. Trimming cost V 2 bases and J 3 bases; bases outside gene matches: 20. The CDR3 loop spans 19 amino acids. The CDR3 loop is CASSFFTPRDRAAGYEQYF. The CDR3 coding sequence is TGCGCCAGCAGCTTTTTCACACCGAGAGACAGGGCCGCGGGCTACGAGCAGTACTTC. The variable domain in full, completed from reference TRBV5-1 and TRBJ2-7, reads KAGVTQTPRYLIKTRGQQVTLSCSPISGHRSVSWYQQTPGQGLQFLFEYFSETQRNKGNFPGRFSGRQFSNSRSEMNVSTLELGDSALYLCASSFFTPRDRAAGYEQYFGPGTRLTVT.

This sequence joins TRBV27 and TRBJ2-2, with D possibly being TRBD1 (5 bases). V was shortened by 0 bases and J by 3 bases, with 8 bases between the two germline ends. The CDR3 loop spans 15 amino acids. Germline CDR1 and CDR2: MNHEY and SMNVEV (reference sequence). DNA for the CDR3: TGTGCCAGCAGTTTATCGGCAGGGTACACCGGGGAGCTGTTTTTT. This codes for CASSLSAGYTGELFF.

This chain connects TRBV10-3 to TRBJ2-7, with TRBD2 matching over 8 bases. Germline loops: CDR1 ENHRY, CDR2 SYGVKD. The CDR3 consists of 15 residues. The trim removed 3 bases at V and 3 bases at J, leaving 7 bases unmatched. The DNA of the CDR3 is TGTGCCATCAGTGATCCGGGACTAGGAGTCTACGAGCAGTACTTC. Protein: CAISDPGLGVYEQYF.

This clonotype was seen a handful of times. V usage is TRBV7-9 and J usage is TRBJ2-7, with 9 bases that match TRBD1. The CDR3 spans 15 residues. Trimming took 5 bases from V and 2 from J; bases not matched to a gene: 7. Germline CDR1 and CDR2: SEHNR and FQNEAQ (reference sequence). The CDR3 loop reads CASSPSNRGPYEQYF. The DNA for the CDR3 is TGTGCCAGCAGCCCCTCAAACAGGGGGCCCTACGAGCAGTACTTC.

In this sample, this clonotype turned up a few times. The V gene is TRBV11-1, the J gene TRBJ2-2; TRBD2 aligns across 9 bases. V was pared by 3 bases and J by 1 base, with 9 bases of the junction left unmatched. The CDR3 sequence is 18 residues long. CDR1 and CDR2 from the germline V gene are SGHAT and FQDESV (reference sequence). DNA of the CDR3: TGTGCCAGCAGCTTCACCCGCTCTAGCGGGGAGAACACCGGGGAGCTGTTTTTT. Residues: CASSFTRSSGENTGELFF.

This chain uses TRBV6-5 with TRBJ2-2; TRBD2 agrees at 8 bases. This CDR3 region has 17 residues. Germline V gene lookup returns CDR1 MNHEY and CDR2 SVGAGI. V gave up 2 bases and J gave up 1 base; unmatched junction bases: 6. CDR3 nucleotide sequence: TGTGCCAGCAGTTACCTGCAAAGCGGGAGGAACACCGGGGAGCTGTTTTTT. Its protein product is CASSYLQSGRNTGELFF.

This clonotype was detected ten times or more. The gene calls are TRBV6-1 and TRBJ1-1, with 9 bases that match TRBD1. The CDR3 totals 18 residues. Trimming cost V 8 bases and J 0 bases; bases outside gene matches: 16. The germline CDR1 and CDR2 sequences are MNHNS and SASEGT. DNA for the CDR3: TGTGCCAGCGGACCGGGACAGGGACTCATTGGGATGAACACTGAAGCTTTCTTT. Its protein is CASGPGQGLIGMNTEAFF.

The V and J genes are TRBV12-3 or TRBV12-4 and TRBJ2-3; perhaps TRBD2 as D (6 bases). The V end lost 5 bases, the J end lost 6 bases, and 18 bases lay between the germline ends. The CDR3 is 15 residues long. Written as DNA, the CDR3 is TGTGCCAGCAGTCCCTCGACGGAGGGGTATGATACGCAGTATTTT. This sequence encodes CASSPSTEGYDTQYF.

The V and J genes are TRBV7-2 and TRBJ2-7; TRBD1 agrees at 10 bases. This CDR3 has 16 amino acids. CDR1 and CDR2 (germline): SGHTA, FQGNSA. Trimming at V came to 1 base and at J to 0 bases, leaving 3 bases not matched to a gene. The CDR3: CASSLEGQGCSYEQYF. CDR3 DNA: TGTGCCAGCAGCTTAGAGGGACAGGGGTGCTCCTACGAGCAGTACTTC.

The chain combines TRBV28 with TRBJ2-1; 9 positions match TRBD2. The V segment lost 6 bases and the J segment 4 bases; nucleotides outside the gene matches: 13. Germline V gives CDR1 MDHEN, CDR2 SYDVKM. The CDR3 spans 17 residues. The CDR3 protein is CASSPLVAGVRYNEQFF. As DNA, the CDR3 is TGTGCCAGCAGCCCCCTCGTAGCGGGAGTGAGGTACAATGAGCAGTTCTTC.

The CDR3 here is CASSLDAASGCTDTQYF. The CDR3 region has the DNA TGTGCCAGCAGCTTAGATGCGGCTAGCGGCTGCACAGATACGCAGTATTTT. The J gene is TRBJ2-3, the V gene TRBV11-2, with 7 bases identical to TRBD2. The CDR3 is 17 amino acids. Germline V CDR1 and CDR2: SGHAT, FQNNGV. After removal of 0 bases from V and 1 base from J, the junction contained 7 bases not matched to a gene.

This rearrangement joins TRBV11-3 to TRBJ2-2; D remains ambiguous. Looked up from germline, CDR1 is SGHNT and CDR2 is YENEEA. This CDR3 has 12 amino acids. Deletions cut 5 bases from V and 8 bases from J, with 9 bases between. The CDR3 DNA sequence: TGTGCCAGCAGCCCACGATCGGGGGAGCTGTTTTTT. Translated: CASSPRSGELFF.

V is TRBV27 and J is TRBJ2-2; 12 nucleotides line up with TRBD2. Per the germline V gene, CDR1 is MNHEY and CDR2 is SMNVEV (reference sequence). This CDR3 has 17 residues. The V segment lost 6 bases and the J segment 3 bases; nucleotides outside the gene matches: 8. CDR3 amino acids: CASRETSGRFDTGELFF. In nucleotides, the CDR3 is TGTGCCAGCAGAGAAACTAGCGGGAGGTTCGACACCGGGGAGCTGTTTTTT.

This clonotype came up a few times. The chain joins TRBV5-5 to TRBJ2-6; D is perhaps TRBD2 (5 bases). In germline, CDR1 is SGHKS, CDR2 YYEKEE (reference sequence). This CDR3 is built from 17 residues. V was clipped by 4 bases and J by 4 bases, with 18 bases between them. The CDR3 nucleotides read TGTGCCAGCAGCCAGACGGACGGGATCTCCGGGGCCAACGTCCTGACTTTC. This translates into CASSQTDGISGANVLTF.

The CDR3 region has the DNA TGTGCCAGCAGCCTTTTTGGCCCGGGACAGGGCAATCAGCCCCAGCATTTT. This encodes CASSLFGPGQGNQPQHF. V is TRBV12-3 or TRBV12-4 and J is TRBJ1-5; 8 bases match TRBD1. The V segment lost 6 bases and the J segment 2 bases; nucleotides outside the gene matches: 12. CDR3 length: 17 residues.

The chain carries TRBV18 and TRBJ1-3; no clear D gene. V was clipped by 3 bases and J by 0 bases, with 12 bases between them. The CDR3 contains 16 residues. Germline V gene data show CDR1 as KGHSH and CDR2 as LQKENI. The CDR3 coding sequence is TGTGCCAGCTCACCCTCACGGAGGATCTCTGGAAACACCATATATTTT. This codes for CASSPSRRISGNTIYF.